This T cell receptor beta chain came from a study of T cell changes during pregnancy in multiple sclerosis. Some clones are missing from TCRdb's copy, which holds only in-frame ones; the method was immunoSEQ multiplex PCR. The table has 30,000 to 50,000 clones, around 92% seen once. The sequenced sample was CD4+ T cells from peripheral blood mononuclear cells, obtained after pregnancy. This receptor was obtained from a female donor with multiple sclerosis, enrolled in a pregnancy study.

The CDR3 nucleotides are TGTGCCAGCAGCTTATCGGGGGTCCCTGAAGCTTTCTTT. Its protein is CASSLSGVPEAFF. The gene calls are TRBV5-4 and TRBJ1-1; tentative D call: TRBD1 (5 bases). The V end was cut by 2 bases, the J end by 6 bases, with 11 bases between. The CDR3 is made up of 13 amino acids. Germline V gives CDR1 SGHNT, CDR2 YYREEE (reference sequence).